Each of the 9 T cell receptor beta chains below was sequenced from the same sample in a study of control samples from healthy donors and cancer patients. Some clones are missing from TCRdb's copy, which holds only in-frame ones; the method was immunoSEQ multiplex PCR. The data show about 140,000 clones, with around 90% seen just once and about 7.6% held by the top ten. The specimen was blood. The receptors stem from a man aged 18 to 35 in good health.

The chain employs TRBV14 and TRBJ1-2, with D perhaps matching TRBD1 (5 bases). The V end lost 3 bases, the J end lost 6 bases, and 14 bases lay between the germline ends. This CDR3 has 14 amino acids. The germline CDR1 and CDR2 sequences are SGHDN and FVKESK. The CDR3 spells CASSQGVRVNGYTF. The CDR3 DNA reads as TGTGCCAGCAGCCAGGGGGTGAGGGTTAATGGCTACACCTTC.

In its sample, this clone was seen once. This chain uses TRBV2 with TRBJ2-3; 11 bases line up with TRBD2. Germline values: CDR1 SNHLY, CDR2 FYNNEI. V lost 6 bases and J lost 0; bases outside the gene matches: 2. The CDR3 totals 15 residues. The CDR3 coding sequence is TGTGCCAGCAGGGGACTAGCGGTTAGCACAGATACGCAGTATTTT. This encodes CASRGLAVSTDTQYF.

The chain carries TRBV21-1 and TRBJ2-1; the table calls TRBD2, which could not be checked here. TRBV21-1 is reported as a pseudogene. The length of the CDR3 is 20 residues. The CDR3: CASSVRAGLKSLDSYNEQFF. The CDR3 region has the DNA TGTGCCAGCAGCGTAAGGGCAGGACTTAAATCCCTGGACTCCTACAATGAGCAGTTCTTC.

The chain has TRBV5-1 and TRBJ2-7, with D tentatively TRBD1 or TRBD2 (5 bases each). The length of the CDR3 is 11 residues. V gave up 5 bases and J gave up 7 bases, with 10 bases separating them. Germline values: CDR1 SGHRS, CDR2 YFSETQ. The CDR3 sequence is CASRMGDEQYF. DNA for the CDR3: TGCGCCAGCAGGATGGGGGATGAGCAGTACTTC.

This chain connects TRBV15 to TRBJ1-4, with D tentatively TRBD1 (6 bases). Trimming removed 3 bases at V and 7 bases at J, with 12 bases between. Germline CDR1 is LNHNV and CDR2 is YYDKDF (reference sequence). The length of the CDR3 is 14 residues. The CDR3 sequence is CATSRSQGREKLFF. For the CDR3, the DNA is TGTGCCACCAGCAGGAGCCAGGGGCGTGAAAAACTGTTTTTT.

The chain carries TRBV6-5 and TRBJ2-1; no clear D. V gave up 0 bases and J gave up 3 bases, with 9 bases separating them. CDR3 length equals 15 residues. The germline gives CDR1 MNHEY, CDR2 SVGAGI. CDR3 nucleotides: TGTGCCAGCAGTTACTCGATACAAGACTACAATGAGCAGTTCTTC. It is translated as CASSYSIQDYNEQFF.

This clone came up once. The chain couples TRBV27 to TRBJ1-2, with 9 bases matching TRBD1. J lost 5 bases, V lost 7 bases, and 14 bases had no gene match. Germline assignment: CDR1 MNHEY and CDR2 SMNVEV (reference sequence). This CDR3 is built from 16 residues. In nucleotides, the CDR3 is TGTGCCAGCAATTCCGGGACAGGGTCGGGTTTATATGGCTACACCTTC. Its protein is CASNSGTGSGLYGYTF.

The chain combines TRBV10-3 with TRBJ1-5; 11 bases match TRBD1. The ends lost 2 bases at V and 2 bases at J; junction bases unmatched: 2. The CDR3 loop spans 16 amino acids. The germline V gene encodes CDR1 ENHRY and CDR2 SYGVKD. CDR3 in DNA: TGTGCCATCAGTGAGGGACAGGGGGCCGGCAATCAGCCCCAGCATTTT. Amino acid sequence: CAISEGQGAGNQPQHF.

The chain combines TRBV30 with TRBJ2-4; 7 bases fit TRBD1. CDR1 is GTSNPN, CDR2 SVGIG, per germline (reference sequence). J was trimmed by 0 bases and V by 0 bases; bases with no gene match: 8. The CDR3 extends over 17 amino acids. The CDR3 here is CAWSVREGGLAKNIQYF. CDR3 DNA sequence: TGTGCCTGGAGTGTACGAGAAGGGGGCCTAGCCAAAAACATTCAGTACTTC.